The sequence of this T cell receptor beta chain was determined in a study of CD39 and CD103 CD8 tumor-infiltrating T cells (dated by TCRdb to the late 2010s). Describing the broader study: Repertoire comparisons were shown for an HPV-positive HNSCC, an HPV-negative HNSCC, an ovarian cancer and a melanoma patient. Deep sequencing of TCRbeta CDR3 was used to compare the repertoires of CD8 TIL subsets, defined by CD103 and CD39, with those of peripheral memory CD8 T cells.

The germline V gene (reference sequence) gives CDR1 as SEHNR and CDR2 as FQNEAQ. From the cysteine up to the phenylalanine, the CDR3 has a length of 18 residues. Only the CDR3 region is kept as DNA, spanning 54 bases read in frame from base 1. V gives up 5 bases and J gives up 0 bases, and the segment between their germline ends measures 20 bases. At the time samples were collected, the patients were not on therapy, although their prior treatments varied from chemotherapy, radiotherapy, surgery and immunotherapy to none at all. After thawing, cells were enriched for T lymphocytes using a negative-selection kit, with EpCAM beads added for tumor-infiltrating lymphocytes. Memory CD8 T cells were sorted using a CD8+CD4-CD45RA- gate, without regard to whether the cells expressed CCR7. Peripheral blood mononuclear cells were obtained using a Ficoll-Paque PLUS gradient and were cryopreserved prior to analysis. Populations were sorted on a FACSAria II to roughly 99% purity, and the cell pellets were frozen for TCR sequencing without being cultured.

On this clone itself: What antigen it recognizes has not been identified. No quality values exist for individual bases; no much larger clone is one base distant.

The full study reports these points: DP CD8 TILs appeared more oligoclonal than DN and SP CD8 TILs and blood memory CD8 T cells, with top 30 clonotypes covering about 56-86%. DP TIL clonotypes were rarely found in blood or uninvolved lymph node, whereas DN TIL clonotypes largely overlapped peripheral memory CD8 repertoires.

Genomic DNA was extracted with the DNeasy Blood and Tissue Kit from 10,000 to 100,000 sorted cells per subset. The immunoSEQ service sequenced and mapped the TCRbeta V-J or V-D-J regions, with coverage above 9.5x for each sample. In the source study's methods: The analysis included only productive rearrangements exported from the immunoSEQ Analyzer platform, and clonality was assessed using the 500 most abundant clones. The Morisita-Horn similarity index and the Jaccard index were used to quantify the overlap in repertoires between populations. Morisita-Horn similarity between CD8 T-cell subset TCR repertoires was measured in about 6 cancer patients. TCRdb carries this immuneACCESS record with in-frame sequences only. Its versions omit some clonotypes, under half of them owing to an unresolved V gene in the studies checked, with the rest unexplained. V and J calls and clone size are given by that table; D and trimming were obtained from the DNA. For this sample the table gives 15,000 to 20,000 clones, of which over 80% were detected only once. The top ten clonotypes cover more than 4% of the sample.

This sequence was found in a human donor with head and neck squamous cell carcinoma. The chain is encoded by TRBV7-9 joined to TRBJ1-3, with TRBD1 tentatively as D gene (6 bases match). The sequenced sample was CD8+ T cells sorted from blood. Explained via the paper, the cell subset or site label denotes: total memory CD8 T cells (CD45RA-CCR7+/-) from blood or uninvolved lymph node. The nucleotide sequence is given as TGTGCCAGCAGCCCGGGGGGTGCGGGGGGCCGCTCTGGAAACACCATATATTTT. This encodes CASSPGGAGGRSGNTIYF.